This is a list of T cell receptor beta chains from one sample in a study of cytomegalovirus exposure and HLA in healthy donors. TCRdb keeps only in-frame clones here, not all; method: immunoSEQ multiplex PCR. The sample has 250,000 to 350,000 clones; roughly 88% are singletons. Input material: PBMCs. These receptors all stem from a man between 40 and 49 years old in good health and CMV-seropositive. CDR3s include the opening cysteine and the closing phenylalanine or tryptophan. A D gene is named only where the DNA matches it firmly. Clone size, where shown, is once, few, many, or a class for clones that have expanded.

NA	TRBV18	TRBD1	TRBJ1-1	CASSQRTGSTEAFF	TGTGCCAGCTCACAGAGGACAGGGAGTACTGAAGCTTTCTTT
NA	TRBV14	TRBD1	TRBJ2-6	CASSQVPGQGLRAGANVLTF	TGTGCCAGCAGCCAAGTACCCGGACAGGGGTTGAGAGCTGGGGCCAACGTCCTGACTTTC
once	TRBV5-1	NA	TRBJ2-7	CASSSTGISYEQYF	TGCGCCAGCAGCTCGACAGGAATCTCCTACGAGCAGTACTTC
NA	TRBV29-1	NA	TRBJ2-7	CSVEESYEQYF	TGCAGCGTTGAGGAGTCTTACGAGCAGTACTTC
NA	TRBV7-2	NA	TRBJ2-4	CASSIGGERPKNIQYF	TGTGCCAGCAGCATAGGTGGGGAGAGACCAAAAAACATTCAGTACTTC
NA	TRBV2	NA	TRBJ2-1	CASSDPQLVSYNEQFF	TGTGCCAGCAGTGACCCCCAGTTGGTCTCCTACAATGAGCAGTTCTTC
NA	TRBV11-1	NA	TRBJ2-7	CASSLGTKNEQYF	TGTGCCAGCAGCTTAGGGACAAAGAACGAGCAGTACTTC
NA	TRBV27	TRBD1	TRBJ1-6	CASSFGTGGGSDSPLHF	TGTGCCAGCAGTTTCGGGACAGGGGGCGGATCTGATTCACCCCTCCACTTT
NA	TRBV6-4	NA	TRBJ1-4	CASSPQGTTNEKLFF	TGTGCCAGCAGTCCGCAGGGTACGACTAATGAAAAACTGTTTTTT
NA	TRBV2	TRBD2	TRBJ2-1	CASHSLWGFSGTSGYNEQFF	TGTGCCAGCCACTCACTCTGGGGGTTTAGCGGGACTAGCGGTTACAATGAGCAGTTCTTC
NA	TRBV2	TRBD1	TRBJ2-2	CASSADRATGELFF	TGTGCCAGCAGTGCAGACAGGGCTACCGGGGAGCTGTTTTTT
NA	TRBV7-6	NA	TRBJ1-5	CASSLDSAGRDQPQHF	TGTGCCAGCAGCTTAGATTCGGCAGGGAGGGATCAGCCCCAGCATTTT
NA	TRBV6-6	TRBD2	TRBJ2-3	CASSYSGGSRDTQYF	TGTGCCAGCAGTTACTCGGGCGGGAGTAGAGATACGCAGTATTTT
NA	TRBV5-1	TRBD1	TRBJ1-4	CASSATGNREKLFF	TGCGCCAGCAGCGCGACAGGGAACCGAGAAAAACTGTTTTTT
NA	TRBV5-4	NA	TRBJ2-7	CASSSSGELGEQYF	TGTGCCAGCAGCTCCAGTGGGGAGCTAGGTGAGCAGTACTTC
NA	TRBV5-5	NA	TRBJ1-5	CASSNSTLQPQHF	TGTGCCAGCAGCAACTCGACACTTCAGCCCCAGCATTTT
few	TRBV28	NA	TRBJ1-2	CASSSGSSYGYTF	TGTGCCAGCAGTTCAGGGTCGAGCTATGGCTACACCTTC
NA	TRBV19	NA	TRBJ1-4	CASSYRVEGEKLFF	TGTGCCAGTAGTTACAGGGTCGAAGGAGAAAAACTGTTTTTT
NA	TRBV29-1	NA	TRBJ2-2	CSVAQGSSHTGELFF	TGCAGCGTTGCACAGGGCAGCTCGCACACCGGGGAGCTGTTTTTT
NA	TRBV18	TRBD2	TRBJ2-3	CASSLAGGQDTQYF	TGTGCCAGCTCACTTGCGGGAGGGCAAGATACGCAGTATTTT
NA	TRBV28	TRBD2	TRBJ2-7	CASSFRTGLAGLGEQYF	TGTGCCAGCAGTTTCCGCACGGGACTAGCGGGATTGGGCGAGCAGTACTTC
few	TRBV2	NA	TRBJ2-1	CASSGVRGWGEQFF	TGTGCCAGCAGTGGGGTCAGGGGCTGGGGTGAGCAGTTCTTC
NA	TRBV14	NA	TRBJ1-1	CASSLNMNTEAFF	TGTGCCAGCAGCCTAAATATGAACACTGAAGCTTTCTTT
NA	TRBV7-2	TRBD1	TRBJ2-5	CASSPGTGPSETQYF	TGTGCCAGCAGCCCCGGGACAGGGCCTTCTGAGACCCAGTACTTC
NA	TRBV11-2	TRBD1	TRBJ1-1	CASSPRTGEGGGTEAFF	TGTGCCAGCAGCCCCAGGACAGGGGAAGGGGGAGGCACTGAAGCTTTCTTT
NA	TRBV28	NA	TRBJ2-7	CASGSNYEQYF	TGTGCCAGCGGCTCCAACTACGAGCAGTACTTC
few	TRBV12-2	NA	TRBJ2-1	CASRLELGGYSSYNEQFF	TGTGCAAGTCGCTTAGAACTGGGGGGATACAGCTCCTACAATGAGCAGTTCTTC
NA	TRBV19	TRBD1	TRBJ2-3	CASSTNYPTGGSTDTQYF	TGTGCCAGTAGTACAAACTACCCGACAGGGGGGAGCACAGATACGCAGTATTTT
few	TRBV6-5	TRBD2	TRBJ2-3	CASSTSGSTDTQYF	TGTGCCAGCAGTACTAGCGGGAGCACAGATACGCAGTATTTT
NA	TRBV14	NA	TRBJ1-2	CASSQANYGYTF	TGTGCCAGCAGCCAAGCGAACTATGGCTACACCTTC
NA	TRBV14	TRBD1	TRBJ1-2	CASSQPGTGSYGYTF	TGTGCCAGCAGCCAGCCCGGGACAGGGTCCTATGGCTACACCTTC
NA	TRBV28	TRBD1	TRBJ2-3	CASSSTGTGGWNTQYF	TGTGCCAGCAGTTCTACCGGGACAGGGGGATGGAATACGCAGTATTTT
NA	TRBV7-2	NA	TRBJ2-7	CASSPGGSYEQYF	TGTGCCAGCAGCCCCGGGGGTAGCTACGAGCAGTACTTC
NA	TRBV18	NA	TRBJ2-1	CASSPLQVLSNEQFF	TGTGCCAGCTCACCACTACAGGTCCTCTCCAATGAGCAGTTCTTC
NA	TRBV6-5	TRBD2	TRBJ2-3	CASSYTSGSTDTQYF	TGTGCCAGCAGTTACACTAGCGGGAGCACAGATACGCAGTATTTT
NA	TRBV28	NA	TRBJ2-7	CASSLGQGGYEQYF	TGTGCCAGCAGTTTAGGTCAGGGGGGCTACGAGCAGTACTTC
NA	TRBV27	TRBD2	TRBJ2-7	CASSTRTSGRDTGEQYF	TGTGCCAGCAGTACCCGGACTAGCGGGAGGGATACGGGCGAGCAGTACTTC
NA	TRBV7-9	TRBD1	TRBJ1-2	CASSLAGTGGGYTF	TGTGCCAGCAGCTTAGCGGGGACAGGGGGTGGCTACACCTTC
NA	TRBV4-1	TRBD1	TRBJ1-3	CASSPLQGAGNTIYF	TGCGCCAGCAGCCCCCTACAGGGGGCTGGAAACACCATATATTTT
once	TRBV6-1	TRBD2	TRBJ2-2	CASSEQGLYYTGELFF	TGTGCCAGCAGTGAACAGGGACTATACTACACCGGGGAGCTGTTTTTT
NA	TRBV7-8	TRBD2	TRBJ2-7	CASSLDSGSEQYF	TGTGCCAGCAGCTTAGATAGCGGGAGCGAGCAGTACTTC
NA	TRBV7-2	TRBD1	TRBJ1-5	CASSRQGTEGTQHF	TGTGCCAGCAGCCGGCAGGGGACAGAGGGGACCCAGCATTTT
NA	TRBV27	NA	TRBJ2-2	CASSWQGGTGELFF	TGTGCCAGCAGTTGGCAGGGTGGAACCGGGGAGCTGTTTTTT
NA	TRBV18	NA	TRBJ2-1	CASSRGQNNEQFF	TGTGCCAGCTCACGTGGACAGAACAATGAGCAGTTCTTC
NA	TRBV19	TRBD2	TRBJ2-3	CASSIGPSGGTDTQYF	TGTGCCAGTAGTATAGGCCCTAGCGGAGGCACAGATACGCAGTATTTT
NA	TRBV4-3	TRBD2	TRBJ2-7	CASSQDTPSGSSYEQYF	TGCGCCAGCAGCCAAGATACCCCTAGCGGGAGTAGTTACGAGCAGTACTTC
NA	TRBV28	NA	TRBJ2-7	CASSRDSLYEQYF	TGTGCCAGCAGTCGAGACAGCCTTTACGAGCAGTACTTC
NA	TRBV5-1	NA	TRBJ2-5	CASSLNSGSRGAQYF	TGCGCCAGCAGCCTGAATTCGGGATCACGAGGCGCCCAGTACTTC
NA	TRBV10-1	NA	TRBJ2-7	CASVRVGHDTYEQYF	TGCGCCAGCGTCAGGGTCGGACACGATACCTACGAGCAGTACTTC
NA	TRBV5-8	NA	TRBJ2-1	CAPRRRGSYNEQFF	TGTGCCCCTCGGAGGAGGGGCTCCTACAATGAGCAGTTCTTC
NA	TRBV7-2	TRBD2	TRBJ2-3	CASSLSLTSGSSTDTQYF	TGTGCCAGCAGCTTAAGTCTGACTAGCGGGAGCTCGACAGATACGCAGTATTTT
NA	TRBV6-5	TRBD1	TRBJ1-3	CASRRTTGAGNTIYF	TGTGCCAGCAGAAGAACTACAGGGGCCGGAAACACCATATATTTT
NA	TRBV6-1	NA	TRBJ2-5	CATMYQETQYF	TGTGCCACTATGTACCAAGAGACCCAGTACTTC
NA	TRBV7-9	TRBD2	TRBJ2-3	CSSSPRLAGVETDTQYF	TGTTCCAGCAGCCCCCGACTAGCGGGAGTAGAGACAGATACGCAGTATTTT
NA	TRBV9	TRBD2	TRBJ2-2	CASTPGGRGVGELFF	TGTGCCAGCACCCCCGGAGGGAGGGGTGTCGGGGAGCTGTTTTTT
once	TRBV27	NA	TRBJ2-7	CASSLSLGGSYEQYF	TGTGCCAGCAGTTTAAGTCTAGGGGGTAGCTACGAGCAGTACTTC
once	TRBV27	TRBD1	TRBJ2-7	CASRGQGKGEQYF	TGTGCCAGCAGAGGACAGGGAAAGGGCGAGCAGTACTTC
NA	TRBV6-1	NA	TRBJ2-7	CASIVGIFSYEQYF	TGTGCCAGCATTGTGGGCATTTTCTCCTACGAGCAGTACTTC
NA	TRBV5-1	NA	TRBJ1-1	CASSLAELNTEAFF	TGCGCCAGCAGCTTGGCGGAGTTGAACACTGAAGCTTTCTTT